This entry is about one T cell receptor (beta chain). This sample was taken from a study of monozygotic twins with inflammatory bowel disease. This CDR3 contains 13 residues. Germline CDR1 and CDR2: DFQATT and SNEGSKA (reference sequence). TCRdb reprocessed the 5' RACE reads; each CDR3 protein has one entry and no DNA is given. The listing contains approximately 330,000 distinct CDR3 sequences. The clonotype comes from a human donor with ulcerative colitis or Crohn's disease, or a healthy co-twin of an affected twin (not recorded which). This chain joins TRBV20-1 and TRBJ2-3; lacking DNA, the TRBD1 call made by TCRdb goes unchecked. The source material was blood. CDR3 protein: CSARLDSLDTQYF.